These T cell receptor beta chains were read from a single sample in a study of CD8 T cells in ankylosing spondylitis. In TCRdb, the 5' RACE reads were re-called with MiXCR into one record per CDR3 protein. The sample shows under 300,000 distinct CDR3 sequences, over 9.5% of them seen only once. Sequencing input: blood, either unsorted or a sorted T cell fraction (not recorded which). The receptors originated from a male donor with ankylosing spondylitis or in good health (not recorded which). The CDR3 runs from the conserved cysteine through the conserved F or W. A D gene is named only where the DNA matches it firmly. Clone size is shown for a subset of rows, as once, few, many or a class of expanded clone.

v_gene	j_gene	d_gene	abundance	CDR3aa	CDR3nt
TRBV20-1	TRBJ1-1	-	many	CSARGRRVRTNTEAFF	TGCAGTGCTAGGGGGAGGAGGGTACGAACGAACACTGAAGCTTTCTTT
TRBV5-1	TRBJ2-3	TRBD2	many	CASSRQGLAETDTQYF	TGCGCCAGCAGCAGACAGGGACTAGCAGAGACAGATACGCAGTATTTT
TRBV29-1	TRBJ1-6	-	-	CSVRESSYNSPLHF	TGCAGCGTCCGGGAAAGCTCCTATAATTCACCCCTCCACTTT
TRBV7-9	TRBJ1-2	TRBD1	-	CASSLGEGASYGYTF	TGTGCCAGCAGCTTAGGGGAGGGGGCCAGCTATGGCTACACCTTC
TRBV27	TRBJ2-3	TRBD2	few	CASSLRPSREGRRSTDTQYF	TGTGCCAGCAGTTTAAGACCTTCCCGGGAGGGCCGTAGATCCACAGATACGCAGTATTTT
TRBV20-1	TRBJ1-1	-	many	CSARDNTPTEAFF	TGCAGTGCTAGAGATAACACCCCCACTGAAGCTTTCTTT
TRBV10-3	TRBJ2-1	TRBD2	-	CAARTSGLYNEQFF	TGTGCCGCCCGAACTAGCGGGCTCTACAATGAGCAGTTCTTC
TRBV11-1	TRBJ2-4	TRBD2	-	CASSLGGTGGSRKNIQYF	TGTGCCAGCAGCTTAGGTGGGACTGGCGGGAGTCGAAAAAACATTCAGTACTTC
TRBV29-1	TRBJ2-1	-	many	CSVVDWTLFYNEQFF	TGCAGCGTTGTAGATTGGACACTCTTCTACAATGAGCAGTTCTTC
TRBV4-1	TRBJ2-7	TRBD2	-	CASSHPASGGYEQYF	TGCGCCAGCAGCCACCCTGCTAGCGGGGGCTACGAGCAGTACTTC
TRBV6-5	TRBJ2-1	TRBD2	many	CASSYRGSSYNEQFF	TGTGCCAGCAGTTACCGCGGGAGCTCCTACAATGAGCAGTTCTTC
TRBV15	TRBJ1-3	-	many	CATSRGRGKGGNTIYF	TGTGCCACCAGCAGAGGTCGGGGGAAGGGCGGAAACACCATATATTTT
TRBV29-1	TRBJ2-1	-	many	CSVERTAGDEQFF	TGCAGCGTTGAACGAACGGCCGGTGATGAGCAGTTCTTC
TRBV29-1	TRBJ1-1	-	many	CSVTTAGTEAFF	TGCAGCGTAACAACCGCGGGGACTGAAGCTTTCTTT
TRBV9	TRBJ2-3	TRBD1	few	CASSVDRISDTQYF	TGTGCCAGCAGCGTGGACAGGATCTCAGATACGCAGTATTTT
TRBV5-1	TRBJ2-5	-	many	CASSLGGPARDQYF	TGCGCCAGCAGCTTGGGGGGACCCGCGAGGGACCAGTACTTC
TRBV27	TRBJ2-1	-	many	CASSLGRAEFF	TGTGCCAGCAGTTTAGGTCGGGCGGAGTTCTTC
TRBV25-1	TRBJ2-7	-	few	CASSFHGLDYEQYF	TGTGCCAGCAGCTTCCATGGACTGGACTACGAGCAGTACTTC
TRBV12-3/TRBV12-4	TRBJ2-7	-	-	CASSSDSCEQYF	TGTGCCAGCAGTTCTGACTCCTGCGAGCAGTACTTC
TRBV5-4	TRBJ2-3	TRBD2	many	CAFRGGGSGGTDTQYF	TGTGCCTTCCGCGGGGGAGGAAGCGGGGGCACAGATACGCAGTATTTT
TRBV30	TRBJ2-1	TRBD2	few	CAWSVQLAGGEQFF	TGTGCCTGGAGTGTACAACTAGCGGGAGGGGAGCAGTTCTTC
TRBV12-2	TRBJ2-5	-	few	CASRLSTFETQYF	TGTGCAAGTCGCTTAAGTACATTTGAGACCCAGTACTTC
TRBV12-3/TRBV12-4	TRBJ2-4	-	many	CASSLAYGAKNIQYF	TGTGCCAGCAGTTTAGCCTACGGAGCGAAAAACATTCAGTACTTC
TRBV11-2	TRBJ2-1	TRBD2	many	CASSLERLASYNEQFF	TGTGCCAGCAGCTTAGAGAGACTAGCATCCTACAATGAGCAGTTCTTC
TRBV5-1	TRBJ2-5	-	-	CASSLVDSQETQYF	TGCGCCAGCAGCTTGGTCGACTCCCAAGAGACCCAGTACTTC
TRBV25-1	TRBJ1-1	-	many	CASSQAMEAFF	TGTGCCAGCAGCCAGGCCATGGAAGCTTTCTTT
TRBV29-1	TRBJ2-1	-	few	CSVEGGQFF	TGCAGCGTTGAAGGGGGGCAGTTCTTC
TRBV5-1	TRBJ2-7	TRBD1	few	CASSLGTGGRGYEQYF	TGCGCCAGCAGCTTGGGGACAGGGGGAAGAGGCTACGAGCAGTACTTC
TRBV20-1	TRBJ2-7	-	many	CSARDVPSSYEQYF	TGCAGTGCTAGAGACGTCCCGAGCTCCTACGAGCAGTACTTC
TRBV3-1	TRBJ2-2	TRBD2	-	CASGSSSGVNTGELFF	TGTGCCAGCGGCTCCTCCAGCGGGGTTAACACCGGGGAGCTGTTTTTT